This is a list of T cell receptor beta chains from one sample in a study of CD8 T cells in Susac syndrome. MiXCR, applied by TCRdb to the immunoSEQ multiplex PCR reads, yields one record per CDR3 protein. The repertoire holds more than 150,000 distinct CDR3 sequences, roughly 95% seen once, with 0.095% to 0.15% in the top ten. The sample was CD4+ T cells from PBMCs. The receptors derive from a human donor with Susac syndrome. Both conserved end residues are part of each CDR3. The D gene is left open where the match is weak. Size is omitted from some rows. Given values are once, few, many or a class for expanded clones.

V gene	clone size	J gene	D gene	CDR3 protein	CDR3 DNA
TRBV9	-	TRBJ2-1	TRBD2	CASSAAPAGGLEQQFF	TGTGCCAGCAGCGCGGCCCCAGCGGGGGGGCTGGAACAGCAGTTCTTC
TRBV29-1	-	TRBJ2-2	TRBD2	CSVPGTSGSTTGELFF	TGCAGCGTCCCCGGGACTAGCGGGAGTACCACCGGGGAGCTGTTTTTT
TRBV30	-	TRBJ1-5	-	CAWSRARTRNQPQHF	TGTGCCTGGAGCCGGGCACGGACTAGGAATCAGCCCCAGCATTTT
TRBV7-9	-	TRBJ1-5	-	CASSLAGDSNQPQHF	TGTGCCAGCAGCTTAGCTGGGGATTCCAATCAGCCCCAGCATTTT
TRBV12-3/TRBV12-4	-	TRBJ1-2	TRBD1	CASGDRDGYTF	TGTGCCAGCGGGGACAGGGATGGCTACACCTTC
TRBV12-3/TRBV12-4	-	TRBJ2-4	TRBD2	CASGLAGGPKNIQYF	TGTGCCAGCGGACTAGCGGGAGGGCCCAAAAACATTCAGTACTTC
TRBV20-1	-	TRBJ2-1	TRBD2	CSAPVSGGAYEQFF	TGCAGTGCTCCAGTTAGCGGGGGGGCTTATGAGCAGTTCTTC
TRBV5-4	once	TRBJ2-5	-	CASSHTDQGETQYF	TGTGCCAGCAGCCACACGGACCAGGGAGAGACCCAGTACTTC
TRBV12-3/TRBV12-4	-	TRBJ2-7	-	CASSLVDGAYEQYF	TGTGCCAGCAGTTTAGTGGACGGAGCCTACGAGCAGTACTTC
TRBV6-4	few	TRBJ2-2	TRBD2	CASRTSGNTGELFF	TGTGCCTCACGGACTAGCGGGAACACCGGGGAGCTGTTTTTT
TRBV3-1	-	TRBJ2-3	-	CASSRDTQFDTQYF	TGTGCCAGCAGCCGGGACACCCAGTTTGATACGCAGTATTTT
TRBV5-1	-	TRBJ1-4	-	CASSLQGSNEKLFF	TGCGCCAGCAGCTTACAAGGATCTAATGAAAAACTGTTTTTT
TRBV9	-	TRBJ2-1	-	CASSVVREQFF	TGTGCCAGCAGCGTAGTTAGAGAGCAGTTCTTC
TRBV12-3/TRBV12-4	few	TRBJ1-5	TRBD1	CASSPGTGGNQPQHF	TGTGCCAGCAGTCCCGGGACAGGGGGGAATCAGCCCCAGCATTTT
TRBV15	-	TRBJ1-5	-	CATSVTMSQPQHF	TGTGCCACCAGCGTTACGATGAGTCAGCCCCAGCATTTT
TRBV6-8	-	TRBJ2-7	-	CASRPPGRSYEQYF	TGTGCCAGCAGGCCACCGGGGCGATCCTACGAGCAGTACTTC
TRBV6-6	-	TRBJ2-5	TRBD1	CASRQRQGFETQYF	TGTGCCAGCAGACAACGACAGGGCTTCGAGACCCAGTACTTC
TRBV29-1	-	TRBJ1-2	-	CSPSGTKTYGYTF	TGCAGCCCTTCCGGGACAAAGACCTATGGCTACACCTTC
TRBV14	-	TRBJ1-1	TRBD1	CASSQDWTGNTEAFF	TGTGCCAGCAGCCAAGATTGGACAGGGAACACTGAAGCTTTCTTT
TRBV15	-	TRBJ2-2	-	CATSRDLFGTGELFF	TGTGCCACCAGCAGAGATCTGTTCGGTACCGGGGAGCTGTTTTTT